This T cell receptor beta chain stems from a study of Graves' ophthalmopathy and Graves' hyperthyroidism. Findings and caveats of the study: Ophthalmopathy progression cases were predicted by the model with approximately 66% sensitivity and about 72% specificity.

Clinicians made diagnoses from clinical symptoms, serum thyroxine, TRAb, thyroid ultrasound and orbital computed tomography. Scientists amplified the TCR beta CDR3 regions from RNA transcripts. First-round RT-PCR employed HTBI primers, with a second-round multiplex PCR after it. TCRdb processed the multiplex PCR reads anew with MiXCR; each CDR3 protein has one entry. The table has approximately 700,000 distinct CDR3 sequences, more than 40% seen once. V shed 9 bases and J 2 bases; nucleotides not matched to a gene: 4. The germline gives CDR1 KGHDR, CDR2 SFDVKD. The CDR3 is 14 amino acids. This clonotype was counted between two and nine times. Its antigen is as yet unknown.

This chain joins TRBV24-1 and TRBJ2-2; TRBD1 matches 8 bases. This sequence originates from an adult man with Graves' ophthalmopathy. The source material was peripheral blood. The DNA of the CDR3 is TGTGCCACCTTCAGGGGGCGAAACACCGGGGAGCTGTTTTTT. Translating gives CATFRGRNTGELFF.